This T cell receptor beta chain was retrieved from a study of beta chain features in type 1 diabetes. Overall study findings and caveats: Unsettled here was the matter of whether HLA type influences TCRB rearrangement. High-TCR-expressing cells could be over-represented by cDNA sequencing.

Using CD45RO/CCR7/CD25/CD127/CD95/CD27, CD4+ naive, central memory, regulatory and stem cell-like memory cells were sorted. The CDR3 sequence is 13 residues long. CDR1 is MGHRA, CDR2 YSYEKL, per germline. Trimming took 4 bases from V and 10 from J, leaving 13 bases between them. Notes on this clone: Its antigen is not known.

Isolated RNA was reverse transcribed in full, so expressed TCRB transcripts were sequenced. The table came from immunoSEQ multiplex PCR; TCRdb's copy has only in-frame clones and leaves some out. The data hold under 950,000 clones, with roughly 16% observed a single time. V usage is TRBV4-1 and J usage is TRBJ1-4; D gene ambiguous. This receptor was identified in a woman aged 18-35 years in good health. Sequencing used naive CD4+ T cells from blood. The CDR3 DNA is TGCGCCAGCAGCCTAACGGGAACCGGAAAACTGTTTTTT. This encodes CASSLTGTGKLFF.